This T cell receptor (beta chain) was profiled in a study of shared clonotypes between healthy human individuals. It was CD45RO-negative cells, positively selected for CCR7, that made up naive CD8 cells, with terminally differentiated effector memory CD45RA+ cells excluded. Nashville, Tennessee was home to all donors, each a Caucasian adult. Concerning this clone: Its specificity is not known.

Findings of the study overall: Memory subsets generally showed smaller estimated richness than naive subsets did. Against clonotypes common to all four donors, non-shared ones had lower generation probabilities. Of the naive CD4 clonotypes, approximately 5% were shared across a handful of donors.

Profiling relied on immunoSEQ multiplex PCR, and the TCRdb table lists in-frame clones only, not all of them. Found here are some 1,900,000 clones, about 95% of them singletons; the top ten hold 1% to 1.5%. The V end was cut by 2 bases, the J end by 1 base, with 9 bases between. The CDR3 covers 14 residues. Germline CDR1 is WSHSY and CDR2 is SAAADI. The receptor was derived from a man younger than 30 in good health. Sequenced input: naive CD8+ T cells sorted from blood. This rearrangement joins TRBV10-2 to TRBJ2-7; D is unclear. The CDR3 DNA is TGCGCCAGCAGTGAGCTGACCCCGTCCTACGAGCAGTACTTC. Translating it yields CASSELTPSYEQYF.